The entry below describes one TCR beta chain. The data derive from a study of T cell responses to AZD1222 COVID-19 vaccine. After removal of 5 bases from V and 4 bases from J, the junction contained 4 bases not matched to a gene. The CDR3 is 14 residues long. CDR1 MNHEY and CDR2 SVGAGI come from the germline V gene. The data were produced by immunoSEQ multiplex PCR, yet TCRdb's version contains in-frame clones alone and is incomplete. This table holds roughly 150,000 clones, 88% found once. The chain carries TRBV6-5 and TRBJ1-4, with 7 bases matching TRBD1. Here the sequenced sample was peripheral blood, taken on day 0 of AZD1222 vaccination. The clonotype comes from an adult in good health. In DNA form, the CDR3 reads TGTGCCAGCAGTCCCGGGACAGTTAATGAAAAACTGTTTTTT. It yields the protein CASSPGTVNEKLFF.